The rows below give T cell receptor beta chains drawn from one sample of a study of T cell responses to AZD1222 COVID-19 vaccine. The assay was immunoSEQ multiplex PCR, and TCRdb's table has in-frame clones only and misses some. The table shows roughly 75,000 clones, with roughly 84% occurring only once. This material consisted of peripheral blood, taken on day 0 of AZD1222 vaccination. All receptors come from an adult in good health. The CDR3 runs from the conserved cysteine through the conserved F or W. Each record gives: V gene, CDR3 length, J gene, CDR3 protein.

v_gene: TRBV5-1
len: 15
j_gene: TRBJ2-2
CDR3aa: CASSPLSQGVGELFF

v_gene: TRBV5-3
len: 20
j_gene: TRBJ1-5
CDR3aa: CARSLDYLLWGGESNQPQHF

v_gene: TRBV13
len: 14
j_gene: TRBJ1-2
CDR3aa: CASSSSRLRDGYTF

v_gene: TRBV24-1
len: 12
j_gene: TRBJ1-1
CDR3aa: CATADTNTEAFF

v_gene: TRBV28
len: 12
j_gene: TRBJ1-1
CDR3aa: CASSPGSIEAFF

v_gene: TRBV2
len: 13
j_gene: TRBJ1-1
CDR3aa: CASRYGQGTEAFF

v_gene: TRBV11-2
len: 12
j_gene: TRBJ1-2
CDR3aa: CASSPNREGYTF

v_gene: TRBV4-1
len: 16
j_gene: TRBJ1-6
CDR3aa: CASSQEVGQANSPLHF

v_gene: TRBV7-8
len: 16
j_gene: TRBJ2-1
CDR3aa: CASSKRQAVSYNEQFF

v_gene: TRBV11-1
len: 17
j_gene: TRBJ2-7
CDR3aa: CASSLASGAGASYEQYF

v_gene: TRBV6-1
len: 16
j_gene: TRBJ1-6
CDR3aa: CASSAQGLPNNSPLHF

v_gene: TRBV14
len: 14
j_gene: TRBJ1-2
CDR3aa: CASSQSGFSYGYTF

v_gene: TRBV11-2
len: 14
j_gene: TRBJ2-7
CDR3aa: CASSLGLAAYEQYF

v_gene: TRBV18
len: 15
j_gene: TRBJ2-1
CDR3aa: CASSPGTGGFNEQFF

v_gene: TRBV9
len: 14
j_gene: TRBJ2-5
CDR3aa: CASSVATGVETQYF

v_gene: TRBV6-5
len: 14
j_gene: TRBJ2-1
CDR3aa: CASSRDGAYNEQFF

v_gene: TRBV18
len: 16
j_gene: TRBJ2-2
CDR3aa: CASSPSRLAGGGELFF

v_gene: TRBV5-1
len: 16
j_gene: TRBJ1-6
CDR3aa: CASSFRPGQGYSPLHF

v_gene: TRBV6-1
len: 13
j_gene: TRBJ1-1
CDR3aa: CASSEEKALSGFF

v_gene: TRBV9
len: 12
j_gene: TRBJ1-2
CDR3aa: CASGGGSDGYTF

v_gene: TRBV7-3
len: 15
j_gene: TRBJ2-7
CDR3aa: CASSLNPSGSYEQYF

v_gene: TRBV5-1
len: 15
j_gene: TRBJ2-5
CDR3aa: CASSLAPGIQETQYF

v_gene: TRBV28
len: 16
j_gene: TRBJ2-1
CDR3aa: CASHSPQGTPYNEQFF

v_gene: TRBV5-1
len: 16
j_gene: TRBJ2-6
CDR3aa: CASSPEGSSGANVLTF

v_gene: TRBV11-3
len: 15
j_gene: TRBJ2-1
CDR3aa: CASSPGTGGGNEQFF

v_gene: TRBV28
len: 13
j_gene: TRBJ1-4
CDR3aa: CASFGPPNEKLFF

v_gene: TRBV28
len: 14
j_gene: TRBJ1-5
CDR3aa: CASIPWGYNQPQHF

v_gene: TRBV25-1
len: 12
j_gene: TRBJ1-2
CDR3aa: CASRRQGSGYTF

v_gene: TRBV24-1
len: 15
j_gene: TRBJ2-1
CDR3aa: CATSDPTSGDNEQFF

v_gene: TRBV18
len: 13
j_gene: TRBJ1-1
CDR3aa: CASSPTSVEQAFF

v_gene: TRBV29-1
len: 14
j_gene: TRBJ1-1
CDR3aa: CSVTGQLMNTEAFF

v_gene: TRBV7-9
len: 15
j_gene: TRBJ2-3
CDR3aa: CASSELLGARDTQYF

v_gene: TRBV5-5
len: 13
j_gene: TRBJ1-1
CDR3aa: CASSFRQYTEAFF

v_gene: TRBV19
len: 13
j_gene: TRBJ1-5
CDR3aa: CASSITGYQPQHF

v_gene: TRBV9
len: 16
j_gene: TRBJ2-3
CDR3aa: CASSVDGSGGTDTQYF

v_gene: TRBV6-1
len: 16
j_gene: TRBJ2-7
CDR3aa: CASSGRTATPSYEQYF

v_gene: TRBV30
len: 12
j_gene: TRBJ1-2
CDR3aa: CAWSAGGGGYTF

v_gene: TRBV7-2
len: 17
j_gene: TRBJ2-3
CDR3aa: CASSLVSSGGAADTQYF

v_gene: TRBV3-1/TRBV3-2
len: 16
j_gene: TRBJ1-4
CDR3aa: CASSPPEAPRGEKLFF

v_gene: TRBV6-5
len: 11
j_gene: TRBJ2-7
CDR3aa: CASTSVYEQYF

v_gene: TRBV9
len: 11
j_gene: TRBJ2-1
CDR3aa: CASSSTDEQFF

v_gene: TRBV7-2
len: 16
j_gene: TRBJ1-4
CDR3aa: CASSAQSGTGGEKLFF

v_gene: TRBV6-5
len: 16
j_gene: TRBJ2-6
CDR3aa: CASSYSLNSGANVLTF

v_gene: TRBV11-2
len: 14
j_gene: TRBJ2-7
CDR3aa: CASSPQTGGYEQYF

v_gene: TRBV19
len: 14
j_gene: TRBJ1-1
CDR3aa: CASLGGSGRAEAFF

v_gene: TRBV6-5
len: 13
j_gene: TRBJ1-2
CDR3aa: CASSYGGSYGYTF

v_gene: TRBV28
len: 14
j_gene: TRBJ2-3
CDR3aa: CASSSTASTDTQYF

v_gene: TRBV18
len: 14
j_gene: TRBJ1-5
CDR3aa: CASSFEGGNQPQHF

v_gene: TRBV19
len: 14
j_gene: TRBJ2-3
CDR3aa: CASRPGHRTDTQYF

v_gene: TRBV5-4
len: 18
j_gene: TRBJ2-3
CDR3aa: CASSLPRGLAAGTDTQYF

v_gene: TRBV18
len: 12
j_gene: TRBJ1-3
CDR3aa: CASSPPDNTIYF

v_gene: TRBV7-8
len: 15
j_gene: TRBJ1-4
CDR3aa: CASRANTGEDEKLFF